The clone carrying this T cell receptor (beta chain) was detected a few times. This specimen comes from a study of patients and donors after allogeneic stem cell transplantation. Trimming shortened V by 4 bases and J by 14 bases, and 13 bases separated the two germline ends. The CDR3 contains 10 residues. Per germline, CDR1 SQVTM and CDR2 ANQGSEA. TCRdb reprocessed the RT-PCR reads via MiXCR and lists one record per CDR3 protein. The sample records 920,000 or so distinct CDR3 sequences, 15% to 20% being singletons. J is TRBJ2-3 and V is TRBV29-1, with D unresolved. The TCR sequence derives from a human donor who was either an allogeneic HSCT recipient or a stem cell or donor lymphocyte infusion donor (not recorded which). It is not recorded whose cells these are; they may come from a transplant donor. The material sequenced was blood, either unsorted or a sorted T cell fraction (not recorded which). CDR3 coding DNA: TGCAGCGTTGTAGGGCCTCCGCCGTATTTT. Protein: CSVVGPPPYF.